This entry concerns a single T cell receptor beta chain. Its specificity is unknown. This CDR3 has 15 amino acids. The V end was cut by 0 bases, the J end by 1 base, with 9 bases between. The germline CDR1 and CDR2 sequences are LNHNV and YYDKDF (reference sequence). The data derive from a study of T cell responses to AZD1222 COVID-19 vaccine. Broader study findings: Spike-wide coverage was observed for vaccine-associated CD4 TCRs, with dominant responses at 160-218 and 743-854. Reportedly, nearly half of unique spike TCRs recognized epitopes outside B.1.351/B.1.1.7 mutations. Clonal diversity may have been underestimated, and the donors were mostly white British, with more females than males. Sampling that yielded the repertoires occurred only after the peak T cell response.

Profiling relied on immunoSEQ multiplex PCR, and the TCRdb table lists in-frame clones only, not all of them. The sample holds about 150,000 clones, just under 95% seen once. The rearrangement links TRBV15 to TRBJ2-5; D remains ambiguous. The receptor comes from an adult in good health. Sequenced here: peripheral blood, sampled on day 0 of AZD1222 vaccination. CDR3 protein: CATSREAQSQETQYF. The CDR3 coding sequence is TGTGCCACCAGCAGAGAGGCACAGTCCCAAGAGACCCAGTACTTC.